The 3 T cell receptor beta chains listed next were all sequenced from one sample in a study of blood T cell repertoires in COVID-19. Here immunoSEQ multiplex PCR was the method, and the copy in TCRdb shows in-frame clones only, minus some. The sample shows fewer than 300,000 clones, around 86% of them seen only once. Material: peripheral blood. The receptor set was obtained from a woman aged 40 to 50 who had recovered from COVID-19.

This sequence joins TRBV7-2 and TRBJ1-3; D is unclear. Germline V CDR1 and CDR2: SGHTA, FQGNSA. Trimming cost V 3 bases and J 0 bases, with 12 bases left between them. The CDR3 spans 16 residues. The CDR3 is CASSFAAQPSGNTIYF. The DNA of the CDR3 is TGTGCCAGCAGCTTTGCTGCACAGCCCTCTGGAAACACCATATATTTT.

This chain joins TRBV29-1 and TRBJ1-1, with 7 bases matching TRBD1. The V segment lost 6 bases and the J segment 2 bases; nucleotides outside the gene matches: 9. Germline V gene sequence: CDR1 SQVTM, CDR2 ANQGSEA. The CDR3 contains 14 residues. The CDR3 nucleotides are TGCAGCGTCTCCCCACGAGGGGGCAACACTGAAGCTTTCTTT. It specifies CSVSPRGGNTEAFF.

This chain joins TRBV7-8 and TRBJ2-7, with 8 bases aligning to TRBD1. Per germline, CDR1 SGHVS and CDR2 FQNEAQ. Losses at the gene ends were 5 bases for V and 2 bases for J; bases not matched to a gene: 8. The CDR3 consists of 15 residues. The CDR3 nucleotides are TGTGCCAGCAGCCCCCGGACAGGGCCAACCTACGAGCAGTACTTC. It translates to CASSPRTGPTYEQYF.